This TCR beta chain was recorded in a study of OX40 agonist ivuxolimab in advanced cancers. Regarding the study as a whole: Clonal expansion among partial responders at 0.1-3.0 mg/kg ranked near the lowest.

The CDR3 has 14 residues. Deletions cut 6 bases from V and 0 bases from J, with 9 bases between. Germline values: CDR1 MNHEY, CDR2 SMNVEV (reference sequence). This clone was detected a few times. Its antigen is unidentified. Exclusion of a patient followed from autoimmune disease history or systemic immunosuppression. Researchers took blood at baseline, on cycle 4 day 1, and on cycle 7 day 1. Here immunoSEQ multiplex PCR was the method, and the copy in TCRdb shows in-frame clones only, minus some. The profile shows some 14,000 clones, around 82% of them singletons. Sequenced material: CD4+ or CD8+ T cells sorted from blood, taken in a trial of the OX40 agonist ivuxolimab. The receptor was isolated from an adult with an advanced solid tumor such as melanoma, head and neck, liver or kidney cancer. This rearrangement joins TRBV27 to TRBJ2-1; possible D gene TRBD2, 5 bases. The DNA of the CDR3 is TGTGCCAGCAGCAGCGGTAGCTCCTACAATGAGCAGTTCTTC. Translation gives CASSSGSSYNEQFF.